The 22 T cell receptor beta chains listed next were all sequenced from one sample in a study of cytomegalovirus exposure and HLA in healthy donors. It was with 60 Vbeta and 13 Jbeta primers that the PCR ran. Generated by immunoSEQ multiplex PCR, the TCRdb table keeps only in-frame clones and is missing some. Seen here are under 150,000 clones, over 65% observed once, and the top ten hold less than 5.5%. The sequencing sample was made of PBMCs. Receptor source: a woman younger than 45 in good health and CMV-seropositive.

In this sample, this clone turned up once. V and J are TRBV7-2 and TRBJ1-2, with 7 bases identical to TRBD1. This CDR3 has 14 residues. Trimming took 5 bases from V and 4 from J; bases not matched to a gene: 7. Germline lookup yields CDR1 SGHTA and CDR2 FQGNSA. The CDR3 DNA sequence: TGTGCCAGCAGCCATTACGACAGGGCCTATGGCTACACCTTC. Protein product: CASSHYDRAYGYTF.

The chain employs TRBV7-6 and TRBJ1-3; the D gene is possibly TRBD1 (5 bases). The CDR3 has 14 amino acids. V was pared by 5 bases and J by 1 base, with 9 bases between. Per germline, CDR1 SGHVS and CDR2 FNYEAQ. CDR3 region: CASSRGSSGNTIYF. Here the CDR3 DNA reads TGTGCCAGCAGCCGGGGGAGTTCTGGAAACACCATATATTTT.

Only one count was recorded for this clone. The sample contains more than one DNA sequence encoding this CDR3. The chain links TRBV7-6 to TRBJ1-1; perhaps TRBD1 as D (6 bases). CDR1 and CDR2 from the germline V gene are SGHVS and FNYEAQ. This CDR3 is 13 amino acids long. The ends were cut back, 4 bases at V and 8 bases at J, with 14 bases in the middle. CDR3 nucleotide sequence: TGTGCCAGCAGCTCCCGACAGGTTTCCGAAGCTTTCTTT. Protein sequence: CASSSRQVSEAFF.

The rearrangement links TRBV5-6 to TRBJ1-3, with D unresolved. CDR3 length: 15 amino acids. V dropped 4 bases and J dropped 4 bases, with 15 bases sitting between them. In germline, CDR1 is SGHDT, CDR2 YYEEEE. The CDR3 DNA follows: TGTGCCAGCAGCACCGGCACGAGGGTGGGAAACACCATATATTTT. Translated, it gives CASSTGTRVGNTIYF.

The V and J genes are TRBV25-1 and TRBJ1-2; a weak D match, TRBD1 (5 bases). Germline lookup yields CDR1 MGHDK and CDR2 SYGVNS. Deletions cut 1 base from V and 4 bases from J, with 10 bases between. The CDR3 loop spans 14 amino acids. The CDR3 here is CASSESGGFYGYTF. The DNA of the CDR3 is TGTGCCAGCAGTGAATCCGGGGGATTCTATGGCTACACCTTC.

The V gene is TRBV9, the J gene TRBJ1-1; D call uncertain. This CDR3 spans 12 amino acids. Germline-derived CDR1 and CDR2 are SGDLS and YYNGEE. V was clipped by 0 bases and J by 5 bases, with 5 bases between them. The CDR3 bases are TGTGCCAGCAGCGTAGGAGGGACTGAAGCTTTCTTT. Translation gives CASSVGGTEAFF.

The chain has TRBV19 and TRBJ1-3; D uncertain. Germline CDR1 is LNHDA and CDR2 is SQIVND (reference sequence). Trimming pared 1 base from V and 0 bases from J, leaving 10 bases between. This CDR3 contains 16 residues. CDR3 protein: CASSIGRGVSGNTIYF. The CDR3 DNA sequence: TGTGCCAGTAGTATAGGTCGCGGAGTCTCTGGAAACACCATATATTTT.

The CDR3 reads CASTPGGSEQFF. CDR3 DNA sequence: TGTGCCAGCACTCCGGGGGGGTCTGAGCAGTTCTTC. The chain couples TRBV6-6 to TRBJ2-1; 8 bases map to TRBD2. Germline V gene lookup returns CDR1 MNHNY and CDR2 SVGAGI (reference sequence). The ends lost 7 bases at V and 9 bases at J; junction bases unmatched: 5. The length of the CDR3 is 12 residues.

This chain uses TRBV11-2 with TRBJ2-1; D ambiguous. The CDR3 spans 12 residues. Germline-derived CDR1 and CDR2 are SGHAT and FQNNGV. The V and J ends lost 0 bases and 7 bases respectively, with 4 bases between them. CDR3 DNA: TGTGCCAGCAGCTTAGACGGGAATGAGCAGTTCTTC. Its translation: CASSLDGNEQFF.

This clone was seen more than once but under ten times. The V call is TRBV4-2, the J call TRBJ2-2; 7 bases match TRBD2. Germline V gene sequence: CDR1 LGHNA, CDR2 YNFKEQ. J gave up 2 bases and V 7 bases, and 10 bases lay outside the gene matches. CDR3 length: 16 residues. The CDR3 region is CASTGGSGDNTGELFF. DNA for the CDR3: TGTGCCAGCACCGGAGGGAGCGGGGACAACACCGGGGAGCTGTTTTTT.

CDR3 sequence: CASSSTRDRGPYGYTF. CDR3 bases: TGTGCCAGCAGCTCGACTAGAGACAGGGGCCCCTATGGCTACACCTTC. The V and J genes are TRBV7-9 and TRBJ1-2; TRBD1 agrees at 8 bases. CDR3 size: 16 residues. Germline-derived CDR1 and CDR2 are SEHNR and FQNEAQ (reference sequence). J lost 4 bases, V lost 4 bases, and 11 bases had no gene match.

On this clone: The junction and the germline gene differ at one end; a read error may be behind it. This chain connects TRBV19 to TRBJ2-7; 10 nucleotides line up with TRBD2. This CDR3 is built from 15 residues. Per germline, CDR1 LNHDA and CDR2 SQIVND (reference sequence). The CDR3 sequence is CTSSTQAGGPYEQYF. The CDR3 bases are TGTACCAGTAGTACCCAAGCGGGGGGGCCGTACGAGCAGTACTTC.

J is TRBJ1-2 and V is TRBV6-5; D unresolved. V lost 1 base to trimming and J lost 5 bases, with 11 bases between them. The CDR3 sequence is 14 residues long. CDR1 is MNHEY, CDR2 SVGAGI, per germline. The CDR3 loop reads CASSYYPGDYGYTF. DNA of the CDR3: TGTGCCAGCAGTTACTATCCGGGAGATTATGGCTACACCTTC.

The CDR3 loop reads CASSVGGGFNYGYTF. The CDR3 DNA reads as TGTGCCAGCAGCGTTGGAGGGGGCTTCAACTATGGCTACACCTTC. The V call is TRBV9, the J call TRBJ1-2, with 7 nucleotides matching TRBD1. V lost 2 bases to trimming and J lost 2 bases; unmatched junction nucleotides: 6. The CDR3 totals 15 residues. Looked up from germline, CDR1 is SGDLS and CDR2 is YYNGEE.

V and J are TRBV11-2 and TRBJ1-1, with 12 nucleotides matching TRBD1. The germline gives CDR1 SGHAT, CDR2 FQNNGV. The ends lost 5 bases at V and 4 bases at J; junction bases unmatched: 2. CDR3 length: 14 amino acids. The CDR3 loop is CASSQGQGATEAFF. For the CDR3, the DNA is TGTGCCAGCAGCCAGGGACAGGGGGCCACTGAAGCTTTCTTT.

The V and J genes are TRBV18 and TRBJ2-3, with TRBD2 as a possible D gene (6 bases). This CDR3 comprises 15 residues. The V end was cut by 2 bases, the J end by 0 bases, with 9 bases between. CDR1 and CDR2 from the germline V gene are KGHSH and LQKENI. The CDR3 nucleotides read TGTGCCAGCTCACCAGTCGCGGGGAGCACAGATACGCAGTATTTT. Amino acid sequence: CASSPVAGSTDTQYF.

A few counts support this clone. The rearrangement uses TRBV19 and TRBJ2-7, with TRBD2 as a possible D gene (5 bases). The CDR3 is 16 amino acids. Trimming took 5 bases from V and 0 from J, leaving 17 bases between them. CDR1 LNHDA and CDR2 SQIVND come from the germline V gene (reference sequence). Written as DNA, the CDR3 is TGTGCCAGTAGTTCCCCGGGCCAGCGGAGCTCCTACGAGCAGTACTTC. Translating it yields CASSSPGQRSSYEQYF.

The chain's CDR3 is CAISDARTYEQYF. The CDR3 nucleotides are TGTGCCATCAGTGACGCGAGGACCTACGAGCAGTACTTC. The chain couples TRBV10-3 to TRBJ2-7; D is uncertain. There are 13 residues in the CDR3. CDR1 and CDR2 from the germline V gene are ENHRY and SYGVKD. Between the trimmed V and J ends, which lost 3 bases and 2 bases, there was a span of 8 bases.

Concerning this clone itself: Germline is not matched at one junction end, which may reflect a read error. V usage is TRBV7-9 and J usage is TRBJ2-7; D perhaps matches TRBD2 (5 bases). CDR3 length: 13 residues. Germline CDR1 SEHNR, CDR2 FQNEAQ (reference sequence). CDR3 residues: CSSSRGYPYEQYF. The CDR3 DNA sequence: TGTTCCAGCAGCCGAGGGTATCCCTACGAGCAGTACTTC. Full variable domain (outside the CDR3, taken from reference TRBV7-9 and TRBJ2-7): DTGVSQNPRHKITKRGQNVTFRCDPISEHNRLYWYRQTLGQGPEFLTYFQNEAQLEKSRLLSDRFSAERPKGSFSTLEIQRTEQGDSAMYLCSSSRGYPYEQYFGPGTRLTVT.

The CDR3 nucleotides read TGTGCCAGCAGCCGTGGGACTATAGACCAAGAGACCCAGTACTTC. It translates to CASSRGTIDQETQYF. The rearrangement uses TRBV7-8 and TRBJ2-5, with TRBD2 matching over 7 bases. The ends lost 5 bases at V and 0 bases at J; junction bases unmatched: 6. The V gene's germline CDR1 is SGHVS and CDR2 FQNEAQ. CDR3 length: 15 amino acids.

To note about this clone: The sample has other DNA sequences that encode this CDR3 too. The chain carries TRBV2 and TRBJ2-7; a possible D gene is TRBD1 (7 bases). CDR3 length: 13 residues. Looked up from germline, CDR1 is SNHLY and CDR2 is FYNNEI. V gave up 7 bases and J gave up 4 bases, with 14 bases separating them. CDR3 bases: TGTGCCAGCAAGGAGGAGGGGGCATACGAGCAGTACTTC. Translating it yields CASKEEGAYEQYF.

The table lists this clone with a few counts. This sequence joins TRBV9 and TRBJ2-5; TRBD1 matches at 8 bases. The germline gives CDR1 SGDLS, CDR2 YYNGEE. The V segment lost 3 bases and the J segment 3 bases; nucleotides outside the gene matches: 1. The CDR3 extends over 13 amino acids. CDR3 residues: CASSATGEETQYF. The DNA of the CDR3 is TGTGCCAGCAGCGCGACAGGGGAAGAGACCCAGTACTTC. Complete variable domain (other parts from reference TRBV9 and TRBJ2-5): DSGVTQTPKHLITATGQRVTLRCSPRSGDLSVYWYQQSLDQGLQFLIQYYNGEERAKGNILERFSAQQFPDLHSELNLSSLELGDSALYFCASSATGEETQYFGPGTRLLVL.